This TCR beta chain emerged from a study of metastatic and nonmetastatic thyroid tumors. Trimming cost V 1 base and J 1 base; bases outside gene matches: 5. This CDR3 is 15 amino acids long. CDR1 and CDR2 from the germline V gene are SQVTM and ANQGSEA. TCRdb re-called the PCR reads through MiXCR. The sample contains roughly 4,100 clones, under 25% of which appear only once. This clone is termed medium-sized (0.01 to 0.1%). Its antigen is undetermined. Study-level findings and limits: When malignant thyroid tumors were compared with benign nodules, TCR beta diversity was reportedly significantly higher in the malignant tumors. This held in both blood and tumor samples.

Every patient was untreated before thyroid surgery. This TCR came from a female donor with papillary thyroid cancer or a benign thyroid nodule (not recorded which). Some clones in this sample may be carry-over from other donors' samples. Material for sequencing was tumor tissue. The genes are TRBV29-1 and TRBJ2-7; TRBD1 matches at 9 bases. CDR3 region: CSVEAPGQGSYEQYF. CDR3 in DNA: TGCAGCGTTGAAGCGCCGGGACAGGGTTCCTACGAGCAGTACTTC.